The clone carrying this T cell receptor beta chain is classed as medium-sized. Its target is not known. Other DNA sequences in the same sample also yield this CDR3. The data were taken from a study of T cell therapy after organ transplantation. Looking at the study overall: About 85% of the ten patients were clinical responders. Long-term post-therapy blood was drawn 20 to 29 weeks after therapy ended. Study-level findings and limits: Post-therapy CD8 clonality change correlated inversely with pretherapy clonality.

Sequenced by immunoSEQ multiplex PCR; TCRdb stores in-frame clones only, minus some. The table records tens of thousands of clones, over 80% of them present only once. CDR1 MDHEN and CDR2 SYDVKM come from the germline V gene. Trimming removed 3 bases at V and 4 bases at J, with 7 bases between. The CDR3 contains 13 residues. The time point: 20-29 weeks after completion of therapy. The clonotype comes from a human patient who had received a solid organ transplant and had CMV disease. Some of the T cells might come from the graft donor. The material sequenced was CD8+ T cells from blood, taken after autologous CMV-specific T cell therapy. V gene TRBV28 combines with J gene TRBJ1-5, with D uncertain. CDR3: CASSFGLNQPQHF. Written as DNA, the CDR3 is TGTGCCAGCAGTTTTGGGTTAAATCAGCCCCAGCATTTT.